The 14 T cell receptor beta chains reported below all come from one sample, sequenced in a study of shared clonotypes between healthy human individuals. Method: immunoSEQ multiplex PCR; TCRdb's copy keeps in-frame clones and lacks some. The sample has some 1,400,000 clones; approximately 97% are singletons. Input material: naive CD4+ T cells sorted from blood. Subset described: CD45RA+ positively selected. The receptors here all came from a young man in good health.

This rearrangement joins TRBV2 to TRBJ2-3; TRBD2 matches at 15 bases. CDR3 length: 17 residues. J gave up 3 bases and V 5 bases, and 6 bases lay outside the gene matches. Germline CDR1 SNHLY, CDR2 FYNNEI. CDR3 DNA sequence: TGTGCCAGCAGTACCCCGGGACTAGCGGGAGGTACAGATACGCAGTATTTT. It specifies CASSTPGLAGGTDTQYF.

About this clone itself: The same CDR3 is also encoded by other DNA sequences in this sample. The chain uses TRBV9 and TRBJ2-2, with TRBD1 identical over 8 bases. V lost 2 bases and J lost 5; bases outside the gene matches: 2. The CDR3 length is 14 residues. Germline V lookup: CDR1 SGDLS, CDR2 YYNGEE. This CDR3 is CASSVQGATGELFF. DNA for the CDR3: TGTGCCAGCAGCGTTCAGGGGGCAACCGGGGAGCTGTTTTTT. Full variable domain (rest looked up from reference TRBV9 and TRBJ2-2): DSGVTQTPKHLITATGQRVTLRCSPRSGDLSVYWYQQSLDQGLQFLIQYYNGEERAKGNILERFSAQQFPDLHSELNLSSLELGDSALYFCASSVQGATGELFFGEGSRLTVL.

The gene calls are TRBV7-9 and TRBJ1-2; the D gene is possibly TRBD1 (5 bases). The CDR3 sequence is 15 residues long. V lost 5 bases, J lost 6 bases, and 19 bases lay in between. CDR1 SEHNR and CDR2 FQNEAQ come from the germline V gene (reference sequence). The CDR3 sequence: CASSQIKGARNGYTF. CDR3 coding DNA: TGTGCCAGCAGCCAGATAAAAGGGGCGCGGAATGGCTACACCTTC.

The chain employs TRBV28 and TRBJ2-7; 7 bases line up with TRBD1. Germline V lookup: CDR1 MDHEN, CDR2 SYDVKM. The CDR3 is 17 residues long. V shed 6 bases and J 0 bases; nucleotides not matched to a gene: 14. This chain's CDR3 is CASRPSPARDSSYEQYF. The CDR3 region has the DNA TGTGCCAGCAGGCCGTCACCTGCCCGGGACAGCTCCTACGAGCAGTACTTC. The full variable domain, in which reference TRBV28 and TRBJ2-7 provide the parts outside the CDR3, is DVKVTQSSRYLVKRTGEKVFLECVQDMDHENMFWYRQDPGLGLRLIYFSYDVKMKEKGDIPEGYSVSREKKERFSLILESASTNQTSMYLCASRPSPARDSSYEQYFGPGTRLTVT.

The V call is TRBV28, the J call TRBJ1-2; D is undetermined. Germline loops: CDR1 MDHEN, CDR2 SYDVKM. The CDR3 has 14 amino acids. Trimming took 5 bases from V and 4 from J, leaving 14 bases between them. CDR3 amino acids: CASSRLHPVYGYTF. Written as DNA, the CDR3 is TGTGCCAGCAGTCGACTTCACCCTGTCTATGGCTACACCTTC.

CDR3 region: CASSSSSGRWVSYEQYF. The CDR3 region has the DNA TGTGCCAGCAGCTCCTCTAGCGGGAGGTGGGTCTCCTACGAGCAGTACTTC. V is TRBV7-9 and J is TRBJ2-7; 11 nucleotides line up with TRBD2. Germline V gene lookup returns CDR1 SEHNR and CDR2 FQNEAQ (reference sequence). Trimming removed 4 bases from V and 0 bases from J; junction bases left unmatched: 8. CDR3 length equals 17 residues.

The CDR3 nucleotides read TGTGCCAGCAGCCGCCACTTGGCGTTCACAGATACGCAGTATTTT. This translates into CASSRHLAFTDTQYF. The V gene is TRBV9, the J gene TRBJ2-3, with D unresolved. V was cut by 4 bases and J by 2 bases, with 14 bases left in between. From germline, CDR1 is SGDLS and CDR2 YYNGEE. The CDR3 runs 15 residues.

The chain links TRBV2 to TRBJ2-1; 8 positions agree with TRBD2. CDR3 length: 19 amino acids. With V trimmed by 6 bases and J by 7 bases, 23 bases remained unmatched. Germline-derived CDR1 and CDR2 are SNHLY and FYNNEI. Written as DNA, the CDR3 is TGTGCCAGCAGCTTTAGGCGACCTCGTAGCGGGATATCGGGTAATGAGCAGTTCTTC. It codes for CASSFRRPRSGISGNEQFF.

This chain uses TRBV5-1 with TRBJ2-5; D gene unclear. The germline CDR1 and CDR2 sequences are SGHRS and YFSETQ. V was cut by 3 bases and J by 5 bases, with 20 bases left in between. CDR3 length: 16 residues. CDR3 sequence (DNA): TGCGCCAGCAGCTCCGATTCTAGGGTTTATGAGGAGACCCAGTACTTC. Protein sequence: CASSSDSRVYEETQYF.

Points on this clone: The junction and the germline gene differ at one end; a read error may be behind it. The chain has TRBV7-9 and TRBJ2-1; TRBD2 agrees at 10 bases. The CDR3 is 13 amino acids. CDR1 is SEHNR, CDR2 FQNEAQ, per germline (reference sequence). The CDR3 here is CASRFDRLAGDIF. The DNA of the CDR3 is TGTGCCAGCAGATTTGATCGGCTAGCGGGAGATATCTTC.

DNA for the CDR3: TGTGCCACCAGCGACCGGGACAGCTCCTACAATGAGCAGTTCTTC. Translating gives CATSDRDSSYNEQFF. V and J are TRBV15 and TRBJ2-1; 7 nucleotides match TRBD1. CDR3 length equals 15 residues. V lost 5 bases, J lost 0 bases, and 4 bases stayed unmatched. Germline CDR1 reads LNHNV; CDR2 reads YYDKDF (reference sequence).

This chain connects TRBV18 to TRBJ2-3; 12 nucleotides agree with TRBD2. The CDR3 is 17 residues long. The junction had 4 bases not matched to a gene; V was cut back by 3 bases and J by 0 bases. Germline V CDR1 and CDR2: KGHSH, LQKENI. This chain's CDR3 is CASSPRTSGTSTDTQYF. CDR3 DNA sequence: TGTGCCAGCTCACCCCGGACTAGCGGGACGAGCACAGATACGCAGTATTTT.

The chain carries TRBV7-8 and TRBJ2-2; D is uncertain. This CDR3 spans 16 amino acids. V dropped 5 bases and J dropped 2 bases, with 15 bases sitting between them. Germline V gene lookup returns CDR1 SGHVS and CDR2 FQNEAQ. In DNA, the CDR3 is TGTGCCAGCAGCGGGATAAATAGGGCTAACACCGGGGAGCTGTTTTTT. It encodes CASSGINRANTGELFF.

The rearrangement uses TRBV14 and TRBJ2-7, with 8 bases identical to TRBD1. CDR1 and CDR2 (germline): SGHDN, FVKESK. CDR3 length: 16 residues. The V segment lost 2 bases and the J segment 2 bases; nucleotides outside the gene matches: 8. The CDR3 reads CASSQRAGTGTYEQYF. The CDR3 nucleotides read TGTGCCAGCAGCCAAAGGGCCGGGACAGGAACCTACGAGCAGTACTTC.